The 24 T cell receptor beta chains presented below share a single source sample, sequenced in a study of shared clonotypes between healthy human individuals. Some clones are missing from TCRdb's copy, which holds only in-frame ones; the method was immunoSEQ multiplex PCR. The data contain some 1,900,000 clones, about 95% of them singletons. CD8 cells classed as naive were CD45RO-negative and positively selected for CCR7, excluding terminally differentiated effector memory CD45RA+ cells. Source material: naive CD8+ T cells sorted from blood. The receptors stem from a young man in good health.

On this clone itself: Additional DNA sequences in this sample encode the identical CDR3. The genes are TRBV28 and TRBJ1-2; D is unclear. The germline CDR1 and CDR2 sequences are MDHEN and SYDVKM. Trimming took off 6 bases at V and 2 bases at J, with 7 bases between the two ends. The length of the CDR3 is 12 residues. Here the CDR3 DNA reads TGTGCCAGCAGCTCAGGCAACTATGGCTACACCTTC. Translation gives CASSSGNYGYTF.

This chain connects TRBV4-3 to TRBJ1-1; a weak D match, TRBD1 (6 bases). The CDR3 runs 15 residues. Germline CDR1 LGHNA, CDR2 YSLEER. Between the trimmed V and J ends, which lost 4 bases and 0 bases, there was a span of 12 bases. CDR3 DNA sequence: TGCGCCAGCAGCCTAACTACAGGGATGAACACTGAAGCTTTCTTT. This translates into CASSLTTGMNTEAFF.

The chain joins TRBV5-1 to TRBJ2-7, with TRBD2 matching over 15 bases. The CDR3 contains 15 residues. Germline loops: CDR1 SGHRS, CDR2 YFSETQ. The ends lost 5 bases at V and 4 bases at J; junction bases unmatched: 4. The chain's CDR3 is CASSTGTSGRYEQYF. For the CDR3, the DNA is TGCGCCAGCAGTACCGGGACTAGCGGGAGGTACGAGCAGTACTTC.

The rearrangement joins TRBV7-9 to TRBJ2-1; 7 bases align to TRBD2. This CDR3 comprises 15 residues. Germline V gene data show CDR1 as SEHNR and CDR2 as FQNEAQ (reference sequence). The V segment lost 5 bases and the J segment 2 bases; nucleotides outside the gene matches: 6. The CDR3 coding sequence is TGTGCCAGCAGCCCCCGGGACTATACCTACAATGAGCAGTTCTTC. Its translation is CASSPRDYTYNEQFF. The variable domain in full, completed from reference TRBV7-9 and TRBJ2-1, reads DTGVSQNPRHKITKRGQNVTFRCDPISEHNRLYWYRQTLGQGPEFLTYFQNEAQLEKSRLLSDRFSAERPKGSFSTLEIQRTEQGDSAMYLCASSPRDYTYNEQFFGPGTRLTVL.

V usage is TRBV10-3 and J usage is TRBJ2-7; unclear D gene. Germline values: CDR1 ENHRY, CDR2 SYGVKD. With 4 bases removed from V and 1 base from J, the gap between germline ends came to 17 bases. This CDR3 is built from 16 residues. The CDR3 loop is CAISVPPVADSYEQYF. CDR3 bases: TGTGCCATCAGTGTGCCGCCGGTAGCCGATTCCTACGAGCAGTACTTC.

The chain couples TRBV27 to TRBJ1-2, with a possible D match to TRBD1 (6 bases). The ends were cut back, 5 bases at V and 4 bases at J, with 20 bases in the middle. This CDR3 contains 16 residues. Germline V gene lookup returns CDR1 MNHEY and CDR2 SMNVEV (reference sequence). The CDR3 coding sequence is TGTGCCAGCAGTAAATCGGACAGCCTGCCCACCTATGGCTACACCTTC. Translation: CASSKSDSLPTYGYTF.

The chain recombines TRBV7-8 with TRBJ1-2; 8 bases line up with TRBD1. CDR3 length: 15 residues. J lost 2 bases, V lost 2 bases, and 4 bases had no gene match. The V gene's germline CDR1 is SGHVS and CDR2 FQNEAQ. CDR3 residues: CASSLPGGANYGYTF. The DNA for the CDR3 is TGTGCCAGCAGCTTACCAGGGGGCGCGAACTATGGCTACACCTTC.

For the CDR3, the DNA is TGTGCCAGCGGACTAGCGGGAGAAAGTGAGCAGTTCTTC. It yields the protein CASGLAGESEQFF. The gene calls are TRBV11-2 and TRBJ2-1; 13 nucleotides align to TRBD2. The CDR3 has 13 residues. Germline V gene sequence: CDR1 SGHAT, CDR2 FQNNGV. V lost 8 bases, J lost 9 bases, and 4 bases stayed unmatched. Looking up the rest from reference TRBV11-2 and TRBJ2-1 gives the full variable domain: EAGVAQSPRYKIIEKRQSVAFWCNPISGHATLYWYQQILGQGPKLLIQFQNNGVVDDSQLPKDRFSAERLKGVDSTLKIQPAKLEDSAVYLCASGLAGESEQFFGPGTRLTVL.

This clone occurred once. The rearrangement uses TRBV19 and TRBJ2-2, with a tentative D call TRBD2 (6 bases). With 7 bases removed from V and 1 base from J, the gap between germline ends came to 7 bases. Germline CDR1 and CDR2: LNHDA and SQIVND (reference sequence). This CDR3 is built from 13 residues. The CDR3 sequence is CASKEGNTGELFF. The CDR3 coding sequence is TGTGCCAGTAAGGAGGGGAACACCGGGGAGCTGTTTTTT.

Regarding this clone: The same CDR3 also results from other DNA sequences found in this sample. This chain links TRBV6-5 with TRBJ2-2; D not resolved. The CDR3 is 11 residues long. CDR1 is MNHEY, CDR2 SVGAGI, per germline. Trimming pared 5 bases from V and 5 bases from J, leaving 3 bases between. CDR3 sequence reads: CASSGTGELFF. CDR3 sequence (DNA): TGTGCCAGCAGTGGGACCGGGGAGCTGTTTTTT.

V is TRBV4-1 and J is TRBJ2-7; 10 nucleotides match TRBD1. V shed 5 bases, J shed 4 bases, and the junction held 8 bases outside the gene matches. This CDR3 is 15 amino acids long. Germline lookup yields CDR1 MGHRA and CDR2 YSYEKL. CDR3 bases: TGCGCCAGCAGCGGAATGACAGGGGGCGGTTACGAGCAGTACTTC. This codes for CASSGMTGGGYEQYF.

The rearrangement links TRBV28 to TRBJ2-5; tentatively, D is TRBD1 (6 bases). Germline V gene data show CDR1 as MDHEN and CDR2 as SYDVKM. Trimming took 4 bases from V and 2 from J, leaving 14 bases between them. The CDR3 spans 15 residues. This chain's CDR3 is CASSSEQGTQETQYF. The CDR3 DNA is TGTGCCAGCAGTTCTGAACAGGGAACACAAGAGACCCAGTACTTC.

CDR3 region: CASSGLESEETQYF. The CDR3 DNA reads TGTGCCAGCAGTGGTCTCGAAAGCGAGGAGACCCAGTACTTC. This chain uses TRBV9 with TRBJ2-5, with D unresolved. V was pared by 5 bases and J by 5 bases, with 16 bases between. The CDR3 consists of 14 residues. Germline lookup yields CDR1 SGDLS and CDR2 YYNGEE.

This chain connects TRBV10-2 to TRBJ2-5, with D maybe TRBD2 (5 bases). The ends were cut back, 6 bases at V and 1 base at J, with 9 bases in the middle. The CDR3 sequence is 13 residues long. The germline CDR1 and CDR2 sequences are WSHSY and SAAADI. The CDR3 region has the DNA TGCGCCAGCAGGCGGGCCCCCCAAGAGACCCAGTACTTC. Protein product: CASRRAPQETQYF.

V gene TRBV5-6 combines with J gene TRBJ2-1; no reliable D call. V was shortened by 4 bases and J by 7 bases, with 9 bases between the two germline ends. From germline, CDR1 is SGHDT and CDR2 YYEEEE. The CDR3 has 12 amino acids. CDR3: CASSDLLNEQFF. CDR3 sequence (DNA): TGTGCCAGCAGCGACCTGTTGAATGAGCAGTTCTTC.

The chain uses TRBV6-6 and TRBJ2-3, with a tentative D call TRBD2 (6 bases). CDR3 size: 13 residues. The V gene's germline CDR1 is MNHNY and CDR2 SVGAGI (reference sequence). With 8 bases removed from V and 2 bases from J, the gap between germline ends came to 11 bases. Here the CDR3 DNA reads TGTGCCAGCGAGGGCGGGGACACAGATACGCAGTATTTT. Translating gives CASEGGDTDTQYF.

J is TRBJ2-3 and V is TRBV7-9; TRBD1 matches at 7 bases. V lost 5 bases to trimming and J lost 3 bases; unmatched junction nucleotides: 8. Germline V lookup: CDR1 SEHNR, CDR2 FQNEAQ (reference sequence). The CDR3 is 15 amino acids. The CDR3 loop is CASSPRQGGTDTQYF. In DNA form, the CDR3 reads TGTGCCAGCAGCCCCCGACAGGGTGGGACAGATACGCAGTATTTT.

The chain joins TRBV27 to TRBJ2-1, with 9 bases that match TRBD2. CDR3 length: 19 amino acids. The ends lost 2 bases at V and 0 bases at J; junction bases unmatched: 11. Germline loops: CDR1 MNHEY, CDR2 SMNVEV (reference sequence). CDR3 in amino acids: CASSLEGLARLSSYNEQFF. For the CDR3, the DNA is TGTGCCAGCAGTTTAGAGGGACTAGCCAGATTGAGCTCCTACAATGAGCAGTTCTTC.

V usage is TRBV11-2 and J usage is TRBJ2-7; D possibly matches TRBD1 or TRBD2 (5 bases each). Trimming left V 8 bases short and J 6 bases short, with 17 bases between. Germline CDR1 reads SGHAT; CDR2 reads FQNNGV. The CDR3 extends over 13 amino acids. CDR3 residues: CASGRDPTTEQYF. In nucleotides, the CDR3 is TGTGCCAGCGGCAGGGACCCCACCACCGAGCAGTACTTC.

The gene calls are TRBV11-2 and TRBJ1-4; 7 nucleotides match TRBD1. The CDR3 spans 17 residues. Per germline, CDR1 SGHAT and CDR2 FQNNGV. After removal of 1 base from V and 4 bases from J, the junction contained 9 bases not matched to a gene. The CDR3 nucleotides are TGTGCCAGCAGCTTAGGTTTTTTGGGACAGCGTAATGAAAAACTGTTTTTT. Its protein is CASSLGFLGQRNEKLFF.

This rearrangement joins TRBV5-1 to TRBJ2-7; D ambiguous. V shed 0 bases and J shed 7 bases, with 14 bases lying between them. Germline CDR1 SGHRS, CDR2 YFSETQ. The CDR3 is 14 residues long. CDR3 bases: TGCGCCAGCAGCTTGGAGGTAGCCCCAGATGAGCAGTACTTC. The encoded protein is CASSLEVAPDEQYF. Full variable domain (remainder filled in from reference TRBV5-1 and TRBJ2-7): KAGVTQTPRYLIKTRGQQVTLSCSPISGHRSVSWYQQTPGQGLQFLFEYFSETQRNKGNFPGRFSGRQFSNSRSEMNVSTLELGDSALYLCASSLEVAPDEQYFGPGTRLTVT.

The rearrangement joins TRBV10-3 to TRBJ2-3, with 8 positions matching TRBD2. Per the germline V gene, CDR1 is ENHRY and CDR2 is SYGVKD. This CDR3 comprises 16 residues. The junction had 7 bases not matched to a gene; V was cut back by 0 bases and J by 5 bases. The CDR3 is CAISESYGGAVDTQYF. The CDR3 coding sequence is TGTGCCATCAGTGAGTCGTACGGGGGGGCCGTAGATACGCAGTATTTT.

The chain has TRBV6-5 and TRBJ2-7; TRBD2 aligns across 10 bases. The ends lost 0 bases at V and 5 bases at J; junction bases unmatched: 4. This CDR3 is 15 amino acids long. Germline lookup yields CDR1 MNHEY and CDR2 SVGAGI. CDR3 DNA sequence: TGTGCCAGCAGTTACTCGGCTAGCGGGAGAAACGAGCAGTACTTC. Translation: CASSYSASGRNEQYF.

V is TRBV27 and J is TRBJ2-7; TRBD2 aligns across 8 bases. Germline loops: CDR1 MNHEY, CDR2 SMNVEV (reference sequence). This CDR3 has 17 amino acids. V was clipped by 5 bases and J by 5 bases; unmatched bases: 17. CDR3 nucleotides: TGTGCCAGCAGTCTGGGACTAAGCGGGAGAGTGGGCGACGAGCAGTACTTC. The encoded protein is CASSLGLSGRVGDEQYF.